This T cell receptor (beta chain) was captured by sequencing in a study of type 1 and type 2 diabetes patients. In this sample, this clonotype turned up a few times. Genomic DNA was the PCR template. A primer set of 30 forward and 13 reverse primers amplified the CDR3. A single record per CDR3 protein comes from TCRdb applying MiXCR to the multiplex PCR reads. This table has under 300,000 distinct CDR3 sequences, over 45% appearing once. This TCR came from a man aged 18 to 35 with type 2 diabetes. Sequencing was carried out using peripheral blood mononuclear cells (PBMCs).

In DNA, the CDR3 is TGTGCCAGCAGCATTAGCGGGGGAAGTGAGACCCAGTACTTC. Protein sequence: CASSISGGSETQYF. The V and J genes are TRBV7-2 and TRBJ2-5; TRBD2 matches at 9 bases. Per the germline V gene, CDR1 is SGHTA and CDR2 is FQGNSA. The junction had 6 bases not matched to a gene; V was cut back by 5 bases and J by 5 bases. This CDR3 comprises 14 residues.